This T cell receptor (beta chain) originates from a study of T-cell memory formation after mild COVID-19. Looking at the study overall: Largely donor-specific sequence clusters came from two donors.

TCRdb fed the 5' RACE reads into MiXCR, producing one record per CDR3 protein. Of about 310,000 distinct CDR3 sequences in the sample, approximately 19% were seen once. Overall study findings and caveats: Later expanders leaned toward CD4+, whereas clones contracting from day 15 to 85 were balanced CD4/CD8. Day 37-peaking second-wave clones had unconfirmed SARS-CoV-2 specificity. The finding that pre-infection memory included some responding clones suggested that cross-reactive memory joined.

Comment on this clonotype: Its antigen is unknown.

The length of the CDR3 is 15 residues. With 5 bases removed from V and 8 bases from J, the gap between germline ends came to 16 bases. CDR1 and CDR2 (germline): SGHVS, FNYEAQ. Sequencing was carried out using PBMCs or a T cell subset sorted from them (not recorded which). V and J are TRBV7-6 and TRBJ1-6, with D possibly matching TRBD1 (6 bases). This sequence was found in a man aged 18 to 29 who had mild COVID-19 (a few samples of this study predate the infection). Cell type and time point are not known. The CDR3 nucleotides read TGTGCCAGCAGCCTAAAGGGGGGCTACGATTCACCCCTCCACTTT. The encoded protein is CASSLKGGYDSPLHF. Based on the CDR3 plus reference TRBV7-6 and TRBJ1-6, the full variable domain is GAGVSQSPRYKVTKRGQDVALRCDPISGHVSLYWYRQALGQGPEFLTYFNYEAQQDKSGLPNDRFSAERPEGSISTLTIQRTEQRDSAMYRCASSLKGGYDSPLHFGNGTRLTVT.